This passage covers 27 T cell receptor beta chains from one sample sequenced in a study of identical twins. Using its own MiXCR run on the 5' RACE reads, TCRdb lists one record per CDR3 protein. This sample carries 1.5 million to 2 million distinct CDR3 sequences, about 32% of them seen once, and the ten largest clones take under 0.35%. Sequenced sample: cord blood. The receptors stem from a newborn girl in good health.

The chain has TRBV3-1 and TRBJ2-3; 12 nucleotides line up with TRBD2. Germline V gene lookup returns CDR1 LGHDT and CDR2 YNNKEL (reference sequence). V trimming: 6 bases; J trimming: 4 bases; junction bases outside the gene matches: 5. The CDR3 covers 15 residues. This CDR3 is CASRGRLAGADTQYF. The CDR3 bases are TGTGCCAGCAGGGGCAGACTAGCGGGAGCAGATACGCAGTATTTT.

This clonotype occurred a few times. CDR3: CASSLVGTQVGYNEQFF. The CDR3, as DNA: TGCGCCAGCAGCTTGGTCGGGACCCAAGTCGGTTACAATGAGCAGTTCTTC. V and J are TRBV5-1 and TRBJ2-1; D possibly matches TRBD1 or TRBD2 (5 bases each). The V and J ends lost 0 bases and 4 bases respectively, with 17 bases between them. Germline V gene data show CDR1 as SGHRS and CDR2 as YFSETQ. The CDR3 runs 17 residues.

This clonotype was picked up many times. This chain joins TRBV24-1 and TRBJ2-1, with D maybe TRBD2 (5 bases). V was pared by 5 bases and J by 10 bases, with 17 bases between. Germline CDR1 is KGHDR and CDR2 is SFDVKD. CDR3 length: 14 amino acids. In DNA, the CDR3 is TGTGCCACCAGTGGGACTGGTGCGGCCCAAGAGCAGTTCTTC. This gives the protein CATSGTGAAQEQFF.

This chain connects TRBV20-1 to TRBJ1-1; 7 bases agree with TRBD1. J was trimmed by 11 bases and V by 0 bases; bases with no gene match: 9. This CDR3 contains 13 residues. Germline lookup yields CDR1 DFQATT and CDR2 SNEGSKA (reference sequence). The CDR3 sequence: CSARDETGARAFF. In DNA form, the CDR3 reads TGCAGTGCTAGAGATGAAACAGGGGCTCGGGCTTTCTTT.

This chain uses TRBV27 with TRBJ2-1; 11 bases fit TRBD2. This CDR3 is built from 18 residues. Germline V gene data show CDR1 as MNHEY and CDR2 as SMNVEV (reference sequence). J was trimmed by 5 bases and V by 2 bases; bases with no gene match: 11. CDR3 region: CASSLTLAGGPGDNEQFF. The CDR3 DNA follows: TGTGCCAGCAGTTTAACCTTAGCGGGAGGGCCGGGAGACAATGAGCAGTTCTTC.

This clonotype occurred a few times. J is TRBJ1-2 and V is TRBV12-3 or TRBV12-4; 8 bases match TRBD1. The CDR3 is 13 amino acids. V shed 6 bases, J shed 5 bases, and the junction held 5 bases outside the gene matches. The CDR3 region is CASRQQGGYGYTF. DNA for the CDR3: TGTGCCAGCAGGCAACAGGGGGGATATGGCTACACCTTC.

The V call is TRBV10-3, the J call TRBJ1-4, with D possibly matching TRBD1 (5 bases). CDR1 and CDR2 from the germline V gene are ENHRY and SYGVKD. The CDR3 loop spans 15 amino acids. V shed 1 base and J shed 1 base, with 7 bases lying between them. This chain's CDR3 is CAISEFGGTNEKLFF. The CDR3 DNA reads TGTGCCATCAGTGAGTTCGGGGGAACTAATGAAAAACTGTTTTTT.

This clonotype was picked up a small number of times. The chain combines TRBV6-6 with TRBJ2-1; no definite D call. V dropped 0 bases and J dropped 12 bases, with 9 bases sitting between them. The CDR3 extends over 12 amino acids. Per germline, CDR1 MNHNY and CDR2 SVGAGI (reference sequence). The CDR3 protein is CASSYSIILQFF. CDR3 coding DNA: TGTGCCAGCAGTTACTCGATAATCTTGCAGTTCTTC.

This clonotype was counted between two and nine times. The chain employs TRBV3-1 and TRBJ2-5, with a weak D call TRBD2 (6 bases). With 2 bases removed from V and 1 base from J, the gap between germline ends came to 14 bases. Germline V lookup: CDR1 LGHDT, CDR2 YNNKEL (reference sequence). CDR3 length: 16 residues. The CDR3 nucleotides read TGTGCCAGCAGCCAACTCCGGGAACTAGCCCAAGAGACCCAGTACTTC. Translating it yields CASSQLRELAQETQYF.

On this clonotype itself: Being one base from a much bigger clone, this may be a read error. The CDR3 loop reads CATSPIKVYGYTF. The CDR3, as DNA: TGTGCCACCAGTCCGATTAAAGTTTATGGCTACACCTTC. J is TRBJ1-2 and V is TRBV10-3; D gene uncertain. Germline CDR1 and CDR2: ENHRY and SYGVKD. The length of the CDR3 is 13 residues.

This clonotype was seen a handful of times. J is TRBJ1-1 and V is TRBV27, with D perhaps matching TRBD1 (6 bases). This CDR3 spans 16 amino acids. CDR1 is MNHEY, CDR2 SMNVEV, per germline (reference sequence). V lost 7 bases and J 1 base, leaving 19 bases between the germline ends. CDR3 in amino acids: CASKPIGRTANTEAFF. In nucleotides, the CDR3 is TGTGCCAGCAAACCCATAGGCCGGACAGCGAACACTGAAGCTTTCTTT.

This chain uses TRBV5-8 with TRBJ2-3; 7 bases line up with TRBD2. This CDR3 is built from 15 residues. CDR1 SGHTS and CDR2 YDEGEE come from the germline V gene. V was pared by 0 bases and J by 4 bases, with 5 bases of the junction left unmatched. The CDR3 coding sequence is TGTGCCAGCAGCTTGGGGCGGGGGTACCCAGATACGCAGTATTTT. Amino acids: CASSLGRGYPDTQYF.

V is TRBV20-1 and J is TRBJ2-1, with 8 positions matching TRBD2. The J call is doubtful: the DNA matches TRBJ2-7 better. The CDR3 is made up of 16 amino acids. Germline loops: CDR1 DFQATT, CDR2 SNEGSKA (reference sequence). This chain's CDR3 is CSAAPGTSIHYNEQYF. CDR3 in DNA: TGCAGTGCTGCCCCGGGGACTAGTATCCACTACAATGAGCAGTACTTC.

The J gene is TRBJ1-1, the V gene TRBV4-1; unclear D gene. Germline-derived CDR1 and CDR2 are MGHRA and YSYEKL. The CDR3 extends over 17 amino acids. Trimming cost V 1 base and J 1 base, with 16 bases left between them. The CDR3: CASSQGVLSPKNTEAFF. CDR3 nucleotide sequence: TGCGCCAGCAGCCAAGGGGTGCTCAGCCCTAAGAACACTGAAGCTTTCTTT.

This clonotype was counted only a few times. A junction end diverges from the germline sequence, so it may reflect a read error. The chain is built from TRBV5-1 and TRBJ2-3; 8 nucleotides line up with TRBD1. Germline V gene sequence: CDR1 SGHRS, CDR2 YFSETQ. The CDR3 has 16 amino acids. CDR3 nucleotides: TGCGCCAGCAGTCCGTCAGGGGGCATGGGGACAGTTACGCAGTATTTT. It specifies CASSPSGGMGTVTQYF.

This clonotype has more than one count but fewer than ten. The chain couples TRBV6-6 to TRBJ2-7, with 14 bases lining up with TRBD2. V lost 6 bases and J lost 6; bases outside the gene matches: 4. The CDR3 totals 14 residues. Looked up from germline, CDR1 is MNHNY and CDR2 is SVGAGI (reference sequence). CDR3 loop: CASRGTSGRTEQYF. The CDR3 nucleotides are TGTGCCAGCAGAGGGACTAGCGGGAGAACCGAGCAGTACTTC.

The CDR3 is CASTPQGTDTQYF. The CDR3 bases are TGTGCCAGCACCCCGCAGGGCACAGATACGCAGTATTTT. This chain uses TRBV12-3 or TRBV12-4 with TRBJ2-3; D ambiguous. Between the trimmed V and J ends, which lost 7 bases and 1 base, there was a span of 9 bases. CDR3 length: 13 amino acids.

The chain uses TRBV13 and TRBJ2-7; D perhaps matches TRBD1 (6 bases). The V end lost 1 base, the J end lost 4 bases, and 11 bases lay between the germline ends. CDR1 and CDR2 (germline): PRHDT, FYEKMQ (reference sequence). The CDR3 is 14 amino acids. CDR3 coding DNA: TGTGCCAGCAGCTTAGCCCGGGACATTTACGAGCAGTACTTC. Translating it yields CASSLARDIYEQYF.

The rearrangement uses TRBV6-1 and TRBJ1-1; TRBD1 aligns across 7 bases. This CDR3 comprises 14 residues. The V gene end was trimmed by 7 bases and the J gene end by 0 bases; junction bases not matched to a gene: 5. Germline V gene data show CDR1 as MNHNS and CDR2 as SASEGT. CDR3 in amino acids: CASNRQGVNTEAFF. Written as DNA, the CDR3 is TGTGCCAGCAACAGACAGGGTGTGAACACTGAAGCTTTCTTT.

This clonotype appeared many times. J is TRBJ2-1 and V is TRBV27, with D maybe TRBD2 (5 bases). CDR3 length equals 12 residues. The V and J ends lost 8 bases and 4 bases respectively, with 9 bases between them. CDR1 and CDR2 (germline): MNHEY, SMNVEV (reference sequence). The CDR3 here is CASGSGYNEQFF. CDR3 in DNA: TGTGCCAGCGGGAGTGGGTACAATGAGCAGTTCTTC.

The V and J genes are TRBV11-2 and TRBJ2-5, with D perhaps matching TRBD1 (6 bases). V dropped 1 base and J dropped 11 bases, with 29 bases sitting between them. The germline CDR1 and CDR2 sequences are SGHAT and FQNNGV. CDR3 length: 18 residues. The CDR3 nucleotides read TGTGCCAGCAGCTTAGTACAGGGCCAACCCAGCTCCTACAATGAGCAGTACTTC. It yields the protein CASSLVQGQPSSYNEQYF.

This chain links TRBV6-6 with TRBJ2-1; D perhaps matches TRBD2 (5 bases). Trimming removed 2 bases from V and 6 bases from J, with 14 bases in between. CDR3 length: 15 residues. CDR1 and CDR2 (germline): MNHNY, SVGAGI (reference sequence). In DNA, the CDR3 is TGTGCCAGCAGTTACCCTCCAACCGAGGGCAATGAGCAGTTCTTC. This codes for CASSYPPTEGNEQFF.

This rearrangement joins TRBV25-1 to TRBJ2-1; TRBD2 is a possible D gene (5 bases). The CDR3 is 12 residues long. Trimming shortened V by 8 bases and J by 10 bases, and 15 bases separated the two germline ends. Germline lookup yields CDR1 MGHDK and CDR2 SYGVNS. CDR3 amino acids: CASENPRGEQFF. CDR3 coding DNA: TGTGCCAGCGAAAACCCCAGAGGGGAGCAGTTCTTC.

This clonotype was picked up many times. V and J are TRBV7-7 and TRBJ2-5; 7 nucleotides align to TRBD1. The CDR3 is made up of 14 amino acids. V lost 5 bases, J lost 4 bases, and 7 bases stayed unmatched. From germline, CDR1 is SSHAT and CDR2 FNYEAQ (reference sequence). In nucleotides, the CDR3 is TGTGCCAGCAGCCCCCGGACAGGACGAGAGACCCAGTACTTC. Protein: CASSPRTGRETQYF.

The gene calls are TRBV4-2 and TRBJ2-7; D remains unclear. The CDR3 is made up of 15 amino acids. In germline, CDR1 is LGHNA, CDR2 YNFKEQ. The V gene lost 3 bases and the J gene lost 4 bases, with 16 bases spanning the gap. CDR3 in DNA: TGTGCCAGCAGCCATTTATTATGGAAACAGTACGAGCAGTACTTC. This gives the protein CASSHLLWKQYEQYF.

This clonotype was found many times. CDR3 bases: TGTGCCAGCTCACCACTAGCGGGAGAGACCCAGTACTTC. It encodes CASSPLAGETQYF. This chain joins TRBV18 and TRBJ2-5; 7 bases match TRBD2. The V segment lost 1 base and the J segment 4 bases; nucleotides outside the gene matches: 0. Germline values: CDR1 KGHSH, CDR2 LQKENI. There are 13 residues in the CDR3.

This clonotype was seen more than once but under ten times. The chain combines TRBV7-6 with TRBJ2-3, with D perhaps matching TRBD1 or TRBD2 (5 bases each). CDR3 size: 16 residues. V was cut by 3 bases and J by 1 base, with 14 bases left in between. CDR1 SGHVS and CDR2 FNYEAQ come from the germline V gene. The CDR3 DNA follows: TGTGCCAGCAGCTTGAGGGGTTCCTCTCGCACAGATACGCAGTATTTT. It translates to CASSLRGSSRTDTQYF. The full variable domain, rest sourced from reference TRBV7-6 and TRBJ2-3, is GAGVSQSPRYKVTKRGQDVALRCDPISGHVSLYWYRQALGQGPEFLTYFNYEAQQDKSGLPNDRFSAERPEGSISTLTIQRTEQRDSAMYRCASSLRGSSRTDTQYFGPGTRLTVL.